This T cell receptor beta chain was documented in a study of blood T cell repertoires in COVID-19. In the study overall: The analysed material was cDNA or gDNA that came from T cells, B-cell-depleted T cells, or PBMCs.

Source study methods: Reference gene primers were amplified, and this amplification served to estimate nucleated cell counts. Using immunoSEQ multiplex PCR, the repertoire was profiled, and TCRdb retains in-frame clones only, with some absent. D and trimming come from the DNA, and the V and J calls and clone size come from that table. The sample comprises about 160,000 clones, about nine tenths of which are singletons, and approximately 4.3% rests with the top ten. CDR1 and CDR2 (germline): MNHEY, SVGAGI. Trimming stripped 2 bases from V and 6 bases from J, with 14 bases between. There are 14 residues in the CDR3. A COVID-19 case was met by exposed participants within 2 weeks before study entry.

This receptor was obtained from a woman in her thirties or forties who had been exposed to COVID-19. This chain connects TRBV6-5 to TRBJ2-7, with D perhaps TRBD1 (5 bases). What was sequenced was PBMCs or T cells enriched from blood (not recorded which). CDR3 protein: CASSYDSGRGEQYF. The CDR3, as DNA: TGTGCCAGCAGTTACGATTCAGGGCGAGGCGAGCAGTACTTC.